This T cell receptor beta chain was recorded in a study of T cell responses to AZD1222 COVID-19 vaccine. The CDR3 runs 15 residues. Germline CDR1 MDHEN, CDR2 SYDVKM. With 2 bases clipped from V and 3 bases from J, the junction kept 7 bases outside the gene matches. Assay: immunoSEQ multiplex PCR; the TCRdb copy retains only in-frame clones and omits some. This table has roughly 110,000 clones, approximately 87% appearing once. Regarding this clone: The antigen is not known.

Study-wide results and caveats: White British people made up most donors, females outnumbered males, and clonal diversity was possibly underestimated. Seropositive AZD1222 recipients at baseline numbered only five or six. Variant regions that are unmutated are reportedly the target of nearly half of spike-specific TCRs.

The receptor was isolated from an adult in good health. The sample consisted of peripheral blood, taken on day 0 of AZD1222 vaccination. This chain connects TRBV28 to TRBJ2-7; 7 nucleotides agree with TRBD2. CDR3 nucleotides: TGTGCCAGCAGTTTAGTCGCCCTAGCGGACTACGAGCAGTACTTC. Its protein is CASSLVALADYEQYF.